Presented here are 22 T cell receptor beta chains from one specimen sequenced in a study of cytomegalovirus exposure and HLA in healthy donors. The PCR employed 60 Vbeta primers together with 13 Jbeta primers. Using immunoSEQ multiplex PCR, the repertoire was profiled, and TCRdb retains in-frame clones only, with some absent. This table has around 300,000 clones, roughly 90% appearing once. Specimen: PBMCs. Receptors originate from a young woman in good health and CMV-seronegative.

As regards this clone: Other DNA sequences in the sample encode the same CDR3. This chain links TRBV5-4 with TRBJ2-7, with D possibly being TRBD1 (5 bases). Germline CDR1 and CDR2: SGHNT and YYREEE (reference sequence). Trimming stripped 0 bases from V and 4 bases from J, with 8 bases between. The CDR3 is 13 residues long. The CDR3 DNA sequence: TGTGCCAGCAGCTTGGGGGGCGTTTACGAGCAGTACTTC. Its translation is CASSLGGVYEQYF. Complete variable domain (other parts from reference TRBV5-4 and TRBJ2-7): ETGVTQSPTHLIKTRGQQVTLRCSSQSGHNTVSWYQQALGQGPQFIFQYYREEENGRGNFPPRFSGLQFPNYSSELNVNALELDDSALYLCASSLGGVYEQYFGPGTRLTVT.

The J gene is TRBJ1-2, the V gene TRBV7-3, with D possibly TRBD1 on 5 matching bases. Trimming took off 8 bases at V and 0 bases at J, with 16 bases between the two ends. The CDR3 runs 15 residues. Germline values: CDR1 SGHTA, CDR2 FQGTGA. CDR3: CASALGQGPNYGYTF. CDR3 nucleotides: TGTGCCAGCGCCCTGGGGCAGGGTCCTAACTATGGCTACACCTTC.

The rearrangement joins TRBV5-4 to TRBJ1-1; TRBD1 matches 8 bases. Looked up from germline, CDR1 is SGHNT and CDR2 is YYREEE (reference sequence). This CDR3 comprises 16 residues. V shed 2 bases and J 1 base; nucleotides not matched to a gene: 7. In DNA form, the CDR3 reads TGTGCCAGCAGCTTCATCAGTGGGACAGGGAACACTGAAGCTTTCTTT. Residues: CASSFISGTGNTEAFF. Supplemented by reference TRBV5-4 and TRBJ1-1, the full variable domain reads ETGVTQSPTHLIKTRGQQVTLRCSSQSGHNTVSWYQQALGQGPQFIFQYYREEENGRGNFPPRFSGLQFPNYSSELNVNALELDDSALYLCASSFISGTGNTEAFFGQGTRLTVV.

J is TRBJ1-1 and V is TRBV12-5, with D possibly matching TRBD1 (5 bases). Germline lookup yields CDR1 LGHNT and CDR2 FRNRAP. V lost 6 bases and J lost 2, with 13 bases in between. The CDR3 runs 14 residues. The CDR3 region has the DNA TGTGCTAGTGGCGTTGGGGGGGATAACACTGAAGCTTTCTTT. Amino acid sequence: CASGVGGDNTEAFF.

This rearrangement joins TRBV6-1 to TRBJ1-2; 7 bases align to TRBD1. Germline CDR1 reads MNHNS; CDR2 reads SASEGT. Losses at the gene ends were 5 bases for V and 1 base for J; bases not matched to a gene: 7. The CDR3 extends over 15 amino acids. The CDR3 bases are TGTGCCAGCAGTACCAAGGGGGCCTTTAACTATGGCTACACCTTC. Translation gives CASSTKGAFNYGYTF.

V and J are TRBV9 and TRBJ2-1; D might be TRBD2 (5 bases). V was pared by 1 base and J by 8 bases, with 10 bases between. CDR3 length: 13 amino acids. The germline CDR1 and CDR2 sequences are SGDLS and YYNGEE. CDR3 protein: CASSVISGYEQFF. The CDR3 coding sequence is TGTGCCAGCAGCGTAATATCGGGGTATGAGCAGTTCTTC. The variable domain in full, completed from reference TRBV9 and TRBJ2-1, reads DSGVTQTPKHLITATGQRVTLRCSPRSGDLSVYWYQQSLDQGLQFLIQYYNGEERAKGNILERFSAQQFPDLHSELNLSSLELGDSALYFCASSVISGYEQFFGPGTRLTVL.

This clone was recorded a few times. The genes are TRBV25-1 and TRBJ2-6, with D maybe TRBD1 (5 bases). Trimming shortened V by 2 bases and J by 2 bases, and 16 bases separated the two germline ends. The V gene's germline CDR1 is MGHDK and CDR2 SYGVNS. The CDR3 sequence is 18 residues long. CDR3 region: CASSEPPRPRAGANVLTF. DNA of the CDR3: TGTGCCAGCAGTGAACCCCCCCGCCCCAGGGCTGGGGCCAACGTCCTGACTTTC.

The V and J genes are TRBV20-1 and TRBJ2-5; perhaps TRBD2 as D (5 bases). CDR3 size: 11 residues. The germline V gene encodes CDR1 DFQATT and CDR2 SNEGSKA (reference sequence). Trimming stripped 5 bases from V and 1 base from J, with 5 bases between. CDR3 amino acids: CSALAQETQYF. The DNA for the CDR3 is TGCAGTGCTCTAGCCCAAGAGACCCAGTACTTC.

This clone was seen more than once but under ten times. The genes are TRBV7-8 and TRBJ2-3; 10 positions match TRBD2. The length of the CDR3 is 16 residues. From germline, CDR1 is SGHVS and CDR2 FQNEAQ. Trimming at V came to 4 bases and at J to 5 bases, leaving 9 bases not matched to a gene. The CDR3 here is CASSSNSGGWRDTQYF. CDR3 bases: TGTGCCAGCAGCTCTAATAGCGGGGGGTGGAGAGATACGCAGTATTTT.

The CDR3 spells CASRGGQGPSDTQYF. Written as DNA, the CDR3 is TGTGCCAGTAGGGGAGGACAGGGACCTTCAGATACGCAGTATTTT. The J gene is TRBJ2-3, the V gene TRBV14; 8 bases line up with TRBD1. The junction had 12 bases not matched to a gene; V was cut back by 9 bases and J by 4 bases. Per the germline V gene, CDR1 is SGHDN and CDR2 is FVKESK. The CDR3 consists of 15 residues.

The chain uses TRBV9 and TRBJ2-3, with 7 bases lining up with TRBD1. CDR3 length: 17 amino acids. Losses at the gene ends were 0 bases for V and 2 bases for J; bases not matched to a gene: 9. Germline values: CDR1 SGDLS, CDR2 YYNGEE. CDR3 coding DNA: TGTGCCAGCAGCGTAGCTGAGTTACAGGGGTACACAGATACGCAGTATTTT. This translates into CASSVAELQGYTDTQYF.

The V call is TRBV7-9, the J call TRBJ1-4; possible D gene TRBD1, 6 bases. The CDR3 covers 13 residues. The V gene's germline CDR1 is SEHNR and CDR2 FQNEAQ (reference sequence). Trimming shortened V by 6 bases and J by 3 bases, and 8 bases separated the two germline ends. In DNA, the CDR3 is TGTGCCAGCAGGCAGGGGCCTAATGAAAAACTGTTTTTT. It is translated as CASRQGPNEKLFF.

This sequence joins TRBV13 and TRBJ2-7; 8 bases align to TRBD2. The CDR3 sequence is 14 residues long. V lost 4 bases to trimming and J lost 3 bases; unmatched junction nucleotides: 5. Germline assignment: CDR1 PRHDT and CDR2 FYEKMQ (reference sequence). DNA of the CDR3: TGTGCCAGCAGCTCCGGGGGGGCTGGCTACGAGCAGTACTTC. Protein sequence: CASSSGGAGYEQYF.

V usage is TRBV14 and J usage is TRBJ1-4, with D tentatively TRBD1 (5 bases). Germline V lookup: CDR1 SGHDN, CDR2 FVKESK. The CDR3 is 14 residues long. The V end lost 4 bases, the J end lost 8 bases, and 14 bases lay between the germline ends. CDR3 region: CASSPWTGGEKLFF. DNA for the CDR3: TGTGCCAGCAGCCCCTGGACGGGGGGGGAAAAACTGTTTTTT.

The J gene is TRBJ1-2, the V gene TRBV6-6; the match to TRBD1 covers 7 bases. The length of the CDR3 is 13 residues. Germline V gene sequence: CDR1 MNHNY, CDR2 SVGAGI (reference sequence). The J segment lost 5 bases and the V segment lost 2 bases, leaving 2 bases of the junction unmatched. The CDR3 is CASSYDRDYGYTF. The CDR3 bases are TGTGCCAGCAGTTACGACAGGGATTATGGCTACACCTTC.

The sample holds a few counts of this clone. The rearrangement links TRBV23-1 to TRBJ1-6, with D maybe TRBD1 (5 bases). TRBV23-1 is flagged as an ORF with uncertain function. The length of the CDR3 is 17 residues. V lost 3 bases and J lost 7, with 19 bases in between. The DNA of the CDR3 is TGCGCCAGCAGTCACTGTGCCAGGGAGGGCGGCAATTCACCCCTCCACTTT. It yields the protein CASSHCAREGGNSPLHF.

The J gene is TRBJ1-5, the V gene TRBV15; no clear D gene. Germline CDR1 is LNHNV and CDR2 is YYDKDF (reference sequence). There are 12 residues in the CDR3. The ends were cut back, 3 bases at V and 3 bases at J, with 3 bases in the middle. The CDR3 DNA sequence: TGTGCCACCAGCAGCTTCAATCAGCCCCAGCATTTT. It codes for CATSSFNQPQHF.

The CDR3 DNA reads TGTGCCAGCAGTTACTTTTCACAGGGTGAGCCCCAGCATTTT. It translates to CASSYFSQGEPQHF. V is TRBV6-6 and J is TRBJ1-5; a possible D gene is TRBD1 (6 bases). The V end was cut by 1 base, the J end by 8 bases, with 12 bases between. Germline assignment: CDR1 MNHNY and CDR2 SVGAGI (reference sequence). CDR3 length equals 14 residues.

CDR3 DNA: TGTGCCAGCAGCCTAAATCCCTCACTCCGCGGGGGGGCGGGAAACGAGCAGTACTTC. This codes for CASSLNPSLRGGAGNEQYF. The V gene is TRBV13, the J gene TRBJ2-7, with 9 positions matching TRBD2. The CDR3 sequence is 19 residues long. The ends lost 5 bases at V and 5 bases at J; junction bases unmatched: 22. Germline V gives CDR1 PRHDT, CDR2 FYEKMQ (reference sequence).

This clone was detected only once. The V and J genes are TRBV5-1 and TRBJ1-2, with 10 nucleotides matching TRBD1. CDR3 size: 16 residues. Germline CDR1 reads SGHRS; CDR2 reads YFSETQ. V lost 3 bases to trimming and J lost 1 base; unmatched junction nucleotides: 6. The CDR3 here is CASSSSGQGINYGYTF. The CDR3 DNA reads TGCGCCAGCAGCTCATCGGGACAGGGGATTAACTATGGCTACACCTTC.

V is TRBV10-2 and J is TRBJ2-3, with TRBD1 identical over 7 bases. This CDR3 has 15 amino acids. The junction had 14 bases not matched to a gene; V was cut back by 7 bases and J by 7 bases. Germline V gene sequence: CDR1 WSHSY, CDR2 SAAADI. The CDR3 here is CASTYGGQLTNTQYF. The CDR3 region has the DNA TGCGCCAGCACCTATGGGGGACAGTTAACAAATACGCAGTATTTT.

The V and J genes are TRBV21-1 and TRBJ2-7; the DNA was not compared with TRBD1, the D call given in the table. TRBV21-1 has pseudogene status. The CDR3 has 16 amino acids. The CDR3 bases are TGTGCCAGCAGCAAAAGTTGGCGACAGGGGGTTTACGAGCAGTACTTC. Amino acid sequence: CASSKSWRQGVYEQYF.